This T cell receptor beta chain originates from a study of T cell responses to AZD1222 COVID-19 vaccine. General study points: AZD1222 recipients seropositive at baseline numbered only 5 or 6.

Libraries were prepared by immunoSEQ multiplex PCR; TCRdb keeps only in-frame clonotypes and omits some of them. The sample records approximately 82,000 clones, around 90% being singletons. A single count supports this clone. Its specificity is not known. With 3 bases removed from V and 1 base from J, the gap between germline ends came to 7 bases. Germline V gene lookup returns CDR1 KGHSH and CDR2 LQKENI. The CDR3 is 13 amino acids. The sequencing here drew on peripheral blood, taken 28 days after the second AZD1222 dose. V usage is TRBV18 and J usage is TRBJ2-7; D not resolved. The TCR sequence derives from an adult who received the AZD1222 COVID-19 vaccine. The CDR3 reads CASSPGQSYEQYF. The DNA for the CDR3 is TGTGCCAGCTCACCGGGTCAGTCCTACGAGCAGTACTTC.